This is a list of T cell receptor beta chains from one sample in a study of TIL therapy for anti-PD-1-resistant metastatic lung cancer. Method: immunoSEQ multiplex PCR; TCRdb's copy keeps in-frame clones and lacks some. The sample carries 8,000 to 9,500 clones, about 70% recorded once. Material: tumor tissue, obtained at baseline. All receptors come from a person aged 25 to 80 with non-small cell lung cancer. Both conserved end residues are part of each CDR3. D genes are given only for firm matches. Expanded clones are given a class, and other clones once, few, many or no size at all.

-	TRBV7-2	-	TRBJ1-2	CASSLSGNYYGYTF	TGTGCCAGCAGCTTAAGCGGCAACTACTATGGCTACACCTTC
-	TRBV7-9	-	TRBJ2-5	CASGSNRVQETQYF	TGTGCCAGCGGATCGAACAGGGTCCAAGAGACCCAGTACTTC
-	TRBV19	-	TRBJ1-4	CASSSGIDEKLFF	TGTGCCAGTAGTAGCGGAATAGATGAAAAACTGTTTTTT
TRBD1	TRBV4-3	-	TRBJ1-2	CASSPDRGPGYTF	TGCGCCAGCAGCCCCGACAGGGGGCCAGGCTACACCTTC
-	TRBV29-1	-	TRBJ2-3	CSVEGLLNTDTQYF	TGCAGCGTTGAGGGGCTCCTAAACACAGATACGCAGTATTTT
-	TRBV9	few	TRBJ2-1	CASSVALGGTYNEQFF	TGTGCCAGCAGCGTAGCTCTGGGGGGCACTTACAATGAGCAGTTCTTC
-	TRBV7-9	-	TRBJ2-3	CASSLGGASTDTQYF	TGTGCCAGCAGCTTAGGGGGGGCTAGCACAGATACGCAGTATTTT
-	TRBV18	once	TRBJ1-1	CASSPQSSRSNTEAFF	TGTGCCAGCTCACCACAAAGCTCCAGGTCGAACACTGAAGCTTTCTTT
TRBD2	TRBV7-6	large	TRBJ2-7	CASSSGTSFDYEQYF	TGTGCCAGCAGCTCCGGGACTAGTTTCGACTACGAGCAGTACTTC
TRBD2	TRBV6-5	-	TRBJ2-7	CASSRLAGANEQYF	TGTGCCAGCAGCCGACTAGCGGGAGCGAACGAGCAGTACTTC
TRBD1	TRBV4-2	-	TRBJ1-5	CASSQATGDNQPQHF	TGTGCCAGCAGCCAAGCCACAGGGGACAATCAGCCCCAGCATTTT
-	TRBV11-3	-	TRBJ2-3	CASSLVQGTDTQYF	TGTGCCAGCAGCTTAGTACAGGGCACAGATACGCAGTATTTT
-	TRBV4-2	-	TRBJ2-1	CASSQEDGSYNEQFF	TGTGCCAGCAGCCAAGAGGATGGCTCCTACAATGAGCAGTTCTTC
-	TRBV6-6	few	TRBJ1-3	CASSYGGVTGNTIYF	TGTGCCAGCAGTTACGGAGGGGTTACTGGAAACACCATATATTTT
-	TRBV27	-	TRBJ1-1	CASSLSRGHTEAFF	TGTGCCAGCAGTTTATCACGGGGCCACACTGAAGCTTTCTTT
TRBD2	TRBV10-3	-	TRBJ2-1	CAISEQLPTSGGATEQFF	TGTGCCATCAGTGAACAACTACCGACTAGCGGGGGGGCCACTGAGCAGTTCTTC
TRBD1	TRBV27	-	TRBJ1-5	CASSLDRGSQPQHF	TGTGCCAGCAGTTTGGACAGGGGTAGTCAGCCCCAGCATTTT
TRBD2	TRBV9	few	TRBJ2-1	CASSVRTSGGSSYNEQFF	TGTGCCAGCAGCGTAAGGACTAGCGGGGGGAGCTCCTACAATGAGCAGTTCTTC
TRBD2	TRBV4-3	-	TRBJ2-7	CASSQDTSGRFEQYF	TGCGCCAGCAGCCAAGATACTAGCGGGAGATTCGAGCAGTACTTC
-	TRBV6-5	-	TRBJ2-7	CASNPGSSYEQYF	TGTGCCAGCAACCCAGGGAGCTCCTACGAGCAGTACTTC
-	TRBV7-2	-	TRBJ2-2	CASSYRELFF	TGTGCCAGCAGTTATAGGGAGCTGTTTTTT
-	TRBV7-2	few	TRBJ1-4	CASSLYGVSQGMWEKLFF	TGTGCCAGCAGCTTATATGGTGTATCTCAGGGGATGTGGGAAAAACTGTTTTTT
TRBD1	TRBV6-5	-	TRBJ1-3	CASSYSGQGGNTIYF	TGTGCCAGCAGTTACTCTGGACAGGGAGGAAACACCATATATTTT
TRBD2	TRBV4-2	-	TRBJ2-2	CASSLNVLAGGQGGELFF	TGTGCCAGCAGCCTCAACGTGCTAGCGGGGGGGCAAGGCGGGGAGCTGTTTTTT
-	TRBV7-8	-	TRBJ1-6	CASSLDRVGASPLHF	TGTGCCAGCAGCTTAGACAGGGTGGGTGCTTCACCCCTCCACTTT
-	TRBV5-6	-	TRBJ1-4	CASSLLGEKLFF	TGTGCCAGCAGCTTATTAGGTGAAAAACTGTTTTTT
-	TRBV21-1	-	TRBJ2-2	CASSKGSGGRELFF	TGTGCCAGCAGCAAGGGCAGCGGCGGTCGGGAGCTGTTTTTT
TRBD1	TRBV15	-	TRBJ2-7	CATSRENPGRGRYEQYF	TGTGCCACCAGCAGAGAAAACCCTGGCAGGGGGCGATACGAGCAGTACTTC
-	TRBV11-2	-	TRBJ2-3	CASRLIPAADTQYF	TGTGCCAGCAGGCTAATTCCCGCGGCAGATACGCAGTATTTT